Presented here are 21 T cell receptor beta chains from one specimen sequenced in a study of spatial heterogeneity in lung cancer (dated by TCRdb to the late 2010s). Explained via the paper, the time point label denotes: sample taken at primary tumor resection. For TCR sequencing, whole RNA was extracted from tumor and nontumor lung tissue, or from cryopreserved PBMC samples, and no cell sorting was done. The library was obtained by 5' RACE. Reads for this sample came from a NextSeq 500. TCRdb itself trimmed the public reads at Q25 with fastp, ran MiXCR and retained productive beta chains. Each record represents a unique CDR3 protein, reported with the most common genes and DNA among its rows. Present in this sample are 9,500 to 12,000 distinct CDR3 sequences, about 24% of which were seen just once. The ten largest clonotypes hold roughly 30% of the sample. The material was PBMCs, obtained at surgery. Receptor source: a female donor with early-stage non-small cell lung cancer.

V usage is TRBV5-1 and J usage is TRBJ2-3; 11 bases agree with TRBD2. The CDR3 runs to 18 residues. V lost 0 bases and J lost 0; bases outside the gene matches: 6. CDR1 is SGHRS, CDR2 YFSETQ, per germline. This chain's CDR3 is CASSLGTGLAASTDTQYF. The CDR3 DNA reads TGCGCCAGCAGCTTGGGGACGGGACTAGCGGCTAGCACAGATACGCAGTATTTT.

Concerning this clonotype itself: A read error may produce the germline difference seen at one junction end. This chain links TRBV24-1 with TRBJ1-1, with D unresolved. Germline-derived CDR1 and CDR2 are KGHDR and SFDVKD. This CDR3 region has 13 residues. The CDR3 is CTTSRAANTEAFF. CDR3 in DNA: TGCACCACCAGTAGGGCCGCGAACACTGAAGCTTTCTTT.

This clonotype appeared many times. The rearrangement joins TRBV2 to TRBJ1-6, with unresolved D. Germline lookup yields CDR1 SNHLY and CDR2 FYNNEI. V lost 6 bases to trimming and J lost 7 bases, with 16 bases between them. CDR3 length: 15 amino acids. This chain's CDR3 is CASRTQMQSNSPLHF. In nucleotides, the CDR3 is TGTGCCAGCAGGACTCAGATGCAGTCGAATTCACCCCTCCACTTT. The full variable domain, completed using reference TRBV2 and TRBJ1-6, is EPEVTQTPSHQVTQMGQEVILRCVPISNHLYFYWYRQILGQKVEFLVSFYNNEISEKSEIFDDQFSVERPDGSNFTLKIRSTKLEDSAMYFCASRTQMQSNSPLHFGNGTRLTVT.

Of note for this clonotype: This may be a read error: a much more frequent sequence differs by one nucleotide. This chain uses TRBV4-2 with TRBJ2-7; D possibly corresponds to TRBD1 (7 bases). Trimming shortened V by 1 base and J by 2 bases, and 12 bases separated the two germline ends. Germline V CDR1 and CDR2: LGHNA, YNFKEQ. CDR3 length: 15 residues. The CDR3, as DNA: TGTGCCAGCAGCCAAGCATCAGGGGGGACCTACGAGCAGTACTTC. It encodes CASSQASGGTYEQYF.

Written as DNA, the CDR3 is TGTGCCAGCTCACCACCTCCAGGCTCTGGAAACACCATATATTTT. Translation: CASSPPPGSGNTIYF. The chain links TRBV18 to TRBJ1-3; D is unclear. In germline, CDR1 is KGHSH, CDR2 LQKENI. V was clipped by 0 bases and J by 0 bases, with 6 bases between them. There are 15 residues in the CDR3. Looking up the rest from reference TRBV18 and TRBJ1-3 gives the full variable domain: NAGVMQNPRHLVRRRGQEARLRCSPMKGHSHVYWYRQLPEEGLKFMVYLQKENIIDESGMPKERFSAEFPKEGPSILRIQQVVRGDSAAYFCASSPPPGSGNTIYFGEGSWLTVV.

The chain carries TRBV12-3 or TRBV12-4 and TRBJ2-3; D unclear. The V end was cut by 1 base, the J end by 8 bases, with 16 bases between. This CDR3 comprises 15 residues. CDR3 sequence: CASSLGSGPHVTQYF. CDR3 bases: TGTGCCAGCAGTTTAGGCTCCGGGCCCCATGTTACGCAGTATTTT.

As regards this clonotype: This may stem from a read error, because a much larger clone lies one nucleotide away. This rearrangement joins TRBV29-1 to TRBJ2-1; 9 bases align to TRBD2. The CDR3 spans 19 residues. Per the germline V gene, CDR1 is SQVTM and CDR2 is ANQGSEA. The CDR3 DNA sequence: TGCAGCGCTACAGGGGCAAGTGAAGTGACTAGCGGTTCCTGCAATGAGCAGTTCTTC. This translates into CSATGASEVTSGSCNEQFF.

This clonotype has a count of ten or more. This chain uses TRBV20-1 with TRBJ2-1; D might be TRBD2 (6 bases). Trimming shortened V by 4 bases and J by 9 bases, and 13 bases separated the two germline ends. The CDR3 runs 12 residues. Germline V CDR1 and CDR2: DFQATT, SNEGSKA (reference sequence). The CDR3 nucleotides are TGCAGTGCTATTCAACGGGAGCGTGAGCAGTTCTTC. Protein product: CSAIQREREQFF.

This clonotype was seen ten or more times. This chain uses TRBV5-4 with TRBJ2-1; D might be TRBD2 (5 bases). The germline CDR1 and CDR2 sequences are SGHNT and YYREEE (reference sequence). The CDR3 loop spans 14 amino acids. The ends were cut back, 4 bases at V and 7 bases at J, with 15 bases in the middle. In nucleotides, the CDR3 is TGTGCCAGCAGCGACGGACGGGATTTGAATGAGCAGTTCTTC. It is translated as CASSDGRDLNEQFF.

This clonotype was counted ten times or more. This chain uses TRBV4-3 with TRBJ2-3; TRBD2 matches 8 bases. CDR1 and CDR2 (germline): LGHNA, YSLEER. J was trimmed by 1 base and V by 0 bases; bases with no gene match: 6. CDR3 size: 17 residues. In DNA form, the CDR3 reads TGCGCCAGCAGCCAAGAGGCCGGGACTAGTGGCACAGATACGCAGTATTTT. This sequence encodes CASSQEAGTSGTDTQYF.

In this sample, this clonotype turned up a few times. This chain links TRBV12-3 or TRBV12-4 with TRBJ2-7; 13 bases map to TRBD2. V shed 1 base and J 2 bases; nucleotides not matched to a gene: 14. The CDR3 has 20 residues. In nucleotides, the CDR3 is TGTGCCAGCAGTTTAGGAGGCCGGGGACTAGCGGGATTCAGGGCCTACGAGCAGTACTTC. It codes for CASSLGGRGLAGFRAYEQYF.

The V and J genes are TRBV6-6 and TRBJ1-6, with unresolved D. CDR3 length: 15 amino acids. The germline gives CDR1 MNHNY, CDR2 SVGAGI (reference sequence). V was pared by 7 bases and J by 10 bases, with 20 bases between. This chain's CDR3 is CASKKTRTGRSPLHF. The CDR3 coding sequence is TGTGCCAGCAAAAAAACCAGGACCGGGAGGTCACCCCTCCACTTT.

CDR3 in amino acids: CASSPSTRNEQFF. DNA for the CDR3: TGTGCCAGCTCACCATCTACACGGAATGAGCAGTTCTTC. The chain is built from TRBV18 and TRBJ2-1; D not certain. V was pared by 2 bases and J by 7 bases, with 9 bases between. The germline CDR1 and CDR2 sequences are KGHSH and LQKENI. This CDR3 has 13 residues.

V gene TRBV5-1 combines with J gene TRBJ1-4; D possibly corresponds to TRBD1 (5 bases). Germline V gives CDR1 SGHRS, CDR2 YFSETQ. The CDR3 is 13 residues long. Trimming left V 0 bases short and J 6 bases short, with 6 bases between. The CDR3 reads CASSLEGHEKLFF. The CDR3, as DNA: TGCGCCAGCAGCTTGGAGGGGCATGAAAAACTGTTTTTT. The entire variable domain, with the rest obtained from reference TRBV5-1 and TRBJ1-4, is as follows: KAGVTQTPRYLIKTRGQQVTLSCSPISGHRSVSWYQQTPGQGLQFLFEYFSETQRNKGNFPGRFSGRQFSNSRSEMNVSTLELGDSALYLCASSLEGHEKLFFGSGTQLSVL.

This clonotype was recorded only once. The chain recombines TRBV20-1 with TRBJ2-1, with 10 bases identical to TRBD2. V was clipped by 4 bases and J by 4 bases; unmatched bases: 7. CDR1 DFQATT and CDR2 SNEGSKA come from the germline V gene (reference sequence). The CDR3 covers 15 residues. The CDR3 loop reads CSATMTSGPYNEQFF. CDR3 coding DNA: TGCAGTGCTACTATGACTAGCGGGCCTTACAATGAGCAGTTCTTC.

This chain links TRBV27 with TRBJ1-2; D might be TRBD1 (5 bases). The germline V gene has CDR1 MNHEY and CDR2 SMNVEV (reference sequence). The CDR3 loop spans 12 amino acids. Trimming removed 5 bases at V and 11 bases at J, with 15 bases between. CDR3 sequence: CASSPAGGIYTF. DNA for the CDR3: TGTGCCAGCAGTCCCGCCGGGGGTATTTACACCTTC.

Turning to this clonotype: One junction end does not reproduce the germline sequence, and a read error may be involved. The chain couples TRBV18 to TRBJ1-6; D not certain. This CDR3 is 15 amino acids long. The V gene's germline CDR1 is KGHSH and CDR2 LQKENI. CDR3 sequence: CVSSPDSSYNSPLHF. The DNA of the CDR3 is TGTGTCAGCTCACCGGATAGCTCCTATAATTCACCCCTCCACTTT.

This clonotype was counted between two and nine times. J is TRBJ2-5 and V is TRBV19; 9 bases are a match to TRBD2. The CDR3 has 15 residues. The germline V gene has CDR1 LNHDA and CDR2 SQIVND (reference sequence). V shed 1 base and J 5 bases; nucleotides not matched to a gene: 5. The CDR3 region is CASSIGREGYETQYF. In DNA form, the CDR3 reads TGTGCCAGTAGTATAGGGCGGGAGGGCTACGAGACCCAGTACTTC.

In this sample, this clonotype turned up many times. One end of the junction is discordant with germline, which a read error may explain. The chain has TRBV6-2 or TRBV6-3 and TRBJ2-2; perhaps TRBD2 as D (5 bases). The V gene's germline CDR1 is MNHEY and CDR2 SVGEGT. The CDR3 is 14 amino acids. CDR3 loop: CPSSSTSSSGELFF. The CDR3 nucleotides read TGCCCCAGCAGTTCTACTAGTTCTTCCGGGGAGCTGTTTTTT.

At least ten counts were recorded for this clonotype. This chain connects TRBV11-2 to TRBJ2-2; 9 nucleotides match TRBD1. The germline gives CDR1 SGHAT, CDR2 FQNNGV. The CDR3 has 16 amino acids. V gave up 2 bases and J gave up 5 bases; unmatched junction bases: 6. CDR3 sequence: CASSLTLGQGTGELFF. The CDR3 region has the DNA TGTGCCAGCAGCTTAACACTGGGACAGGGTACCGGGGAGCTGTTTTTT.

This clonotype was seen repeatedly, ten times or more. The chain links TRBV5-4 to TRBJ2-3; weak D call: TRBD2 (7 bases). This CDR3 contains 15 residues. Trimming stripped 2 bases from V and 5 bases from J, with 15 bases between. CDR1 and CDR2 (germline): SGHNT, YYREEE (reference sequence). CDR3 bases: TGTGCCAGCAGCTTCGGCGGGGGCGGTGGAGATACGCAGTATTTT. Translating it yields CASSFGGGGGDTQYF.